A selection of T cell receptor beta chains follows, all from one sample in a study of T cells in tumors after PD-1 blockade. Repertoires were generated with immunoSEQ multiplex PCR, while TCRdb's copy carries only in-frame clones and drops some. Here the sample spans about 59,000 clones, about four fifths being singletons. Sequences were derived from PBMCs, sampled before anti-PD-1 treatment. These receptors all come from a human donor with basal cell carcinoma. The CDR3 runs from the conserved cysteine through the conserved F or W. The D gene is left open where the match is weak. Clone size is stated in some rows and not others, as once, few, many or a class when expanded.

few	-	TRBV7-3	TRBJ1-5	TGTGCCAGCAGCCGGACCCACGGTCAGCCCCAGCATTTT	CASSRTHGQPQHF
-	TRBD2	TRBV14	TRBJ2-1	TGTGCCAGCAGCCAAGACCCGCGGACTAGGGCCATCAATGAGCAGTTCTTC	CASSQDPRTRAINEQFF
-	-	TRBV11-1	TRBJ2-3	TGTGCCAGCACCTACACAGATACGCAGTATTTT	CASTYTDTQYF
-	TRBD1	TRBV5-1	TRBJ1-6	TGCGCCAGCAGCCGCACAGGGGGTGATTCACCCCTCCACTTT	CASSRTGGDSPLHF
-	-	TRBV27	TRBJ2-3	TGTGCCAGCAGCCCCCCCCGGGGGCGGGATACGCAGTATTTT	CASSPPRGRDTQYF
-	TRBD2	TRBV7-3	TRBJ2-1	TGTGCCAGCAGCTTAAATCCGGGACTAGCAAAGGATGAGCAGTTCTTC	CASSLNPGLAKDEQFF
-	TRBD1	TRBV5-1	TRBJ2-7	TGCGCCAGCAGCTTGGGTGGACAGGGGTCCTACGAGCAGTACTTC	CASSLGGQGSYEQYF
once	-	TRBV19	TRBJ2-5	TGTGCCAGTAGTATCACCGGCGATTTGCAGACCCAGTACTTC	CASSITGDLQTQYF
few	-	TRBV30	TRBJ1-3	TGTGCCTGGAGTGGCAGTGGGGGGACCGGAAACACCATATATTTT	CAWSGSGGTGNTIYF
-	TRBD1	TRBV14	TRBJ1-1	TGTGCCAGCAGCCAAGATCGAGGGACAGGGGGCGCCGCTGAAGCTTTCTTT	CASSQDRGTGGAAEAFF
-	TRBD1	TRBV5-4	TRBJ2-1	TGTGCCAGCAGCTTGGGGACAGGGGGCAGGAATGAGCAGTTCTTC	CASSLGTGGRNEQFF
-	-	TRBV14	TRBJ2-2	TGTGCCAGCAGCCAACACACAGGGTTAAGCACCGGGGAGCTGTTTTTT	CASSQHTGLSTGELFF
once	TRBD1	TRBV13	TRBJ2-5	TGTGCCAGCAGCTTCTATAGCAGGGGGCCCGGATTACAAGAGACCCAGTACTTC	CASSFYSRGPGLQETQYF
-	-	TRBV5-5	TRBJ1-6	TGTGCCAGCAGCTTGCTATCGAGCTCCTATAATTCACCCCTCCACTTT	CASSLLSSSYNSPLHF
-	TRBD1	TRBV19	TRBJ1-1	TGTGCCAGCCGGGACAGGGGGCCGACGACTGAAGCTTTCTTT	CASRDRGPTTEAFF
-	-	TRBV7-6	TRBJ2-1	TGTGCCAGCAGCTTAGGGCAGGGCAGTAGAGATGAGCAGTTCTTC	CASSLGQGSRDEQFF
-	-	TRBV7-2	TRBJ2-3	TGTGCCAGCAGCTTAGGGAGTACAGATACGCAGTATTTT	CASSLGSTDTQYF
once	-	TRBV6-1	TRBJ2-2	TGTGCCAGCAGTGATTGGATACGTGGGACGAACACCGGGGAGCTGTTTTTT	CASSDWIRGTNTGELFF
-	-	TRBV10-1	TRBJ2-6	TGCGCCAGCAGTGACGGGGGGCCTGGGGCCAACGTCCTGACTTTC	CASSDGGPGANVLTF
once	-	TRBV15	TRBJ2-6	TGTGCCACCAGCATCTCAAAGACAGCCTTCTCTGGGGCCAACGTCCTGACTTTC	CATSISKTAFSGANVLTF
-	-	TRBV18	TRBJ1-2	TGTGCCAGCTCACCATTTCAGGATTCTTACGGTGGCTACACCTTC	CASSPFQDSYGGYTF
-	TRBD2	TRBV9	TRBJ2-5	TGTGCCAGCAGCGTAGCTGCGGGGGGTAAAGAGACCCAGTACTTC	CASSVAAGGKETQYF
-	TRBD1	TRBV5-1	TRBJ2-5	TGCGCCAGCAGCTTGACAGGGGGACGGGAGACCCAGTACTTC	CASSLTGGRETQYF
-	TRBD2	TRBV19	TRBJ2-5	TGTGCCAGTAGTATACCGGGACTAGCGGGGGACTTCCAAGAGACCCAGTACTTC	CASSIPGLAGDFQETQYF